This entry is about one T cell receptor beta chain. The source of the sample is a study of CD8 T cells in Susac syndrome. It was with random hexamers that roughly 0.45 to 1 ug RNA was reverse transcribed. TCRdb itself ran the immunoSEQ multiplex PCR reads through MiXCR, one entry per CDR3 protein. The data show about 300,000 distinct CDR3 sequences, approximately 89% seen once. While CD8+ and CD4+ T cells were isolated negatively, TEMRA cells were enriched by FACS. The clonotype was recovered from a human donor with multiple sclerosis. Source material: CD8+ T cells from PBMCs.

CDR3 amino acids: CASTNQPPAMNTEAFF. CDR3 DNA: TGTGCCAGCACCAACCAACCCCCAGCCATGAACACTGAAGCTTTCTTT. The rearrangement links TRBV28 to TRBJ1-1; D gene ambiguous. The CDR3 loop spans 16 amino acids. The V and J ends lost 7 bases and 0 bases respectively, with 18 bases between them. In germline, CDR1 is MDHEN, CDR2 SYDVKM.